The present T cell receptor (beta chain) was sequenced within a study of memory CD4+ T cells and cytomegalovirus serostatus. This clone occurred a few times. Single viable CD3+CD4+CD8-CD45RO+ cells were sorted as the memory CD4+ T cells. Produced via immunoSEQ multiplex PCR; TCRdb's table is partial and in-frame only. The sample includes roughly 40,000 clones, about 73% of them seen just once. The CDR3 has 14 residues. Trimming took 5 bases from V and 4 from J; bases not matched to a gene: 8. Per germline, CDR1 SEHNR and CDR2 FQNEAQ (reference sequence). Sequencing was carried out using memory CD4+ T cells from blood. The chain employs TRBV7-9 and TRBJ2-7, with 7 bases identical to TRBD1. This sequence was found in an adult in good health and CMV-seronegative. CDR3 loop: CASSPRTGEYEQYF. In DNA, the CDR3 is TGTGCCAGCAGCCCTCGGACAGGAGAATACGAGCAGTACTTC.